The rows below give T cell receptor beta chains drawn from one sample of a study of OX40 agonist ivuxolimab in advanced cancers. This table comes from immunoSEQ multiplex PCR, and its TCRdb copy is limited to in-frame clones, with some not included. The table lists about 59,000 clones, more than 75% of them singletons, with approximately 0.4% in the top ten. The sequences come from CD4+ or CD8+ T cells sorted from blood, collected in a trial of the OX40 agonist ivuxolimab. Receptors were obtained from an adult with an advanced solid tumor such as melanoma, head and neck, liver or kidney cancer. Both conserved end residues are trimmed from each CDR3. Not every row has a clone size; where given, it reads once, few, many or a size class.

clone_size,v_call,j_call,cdr3_aa
-,TRBV5-1,TRBJ2-5,ASSRTSQEETQY
-,TRBV28,TRBJ2-2,ASSFDYTGELF
once,TRBV30,TRBJ2-7,AWSTGGYEQY
-,TRBV30,TRBJ2-1,AWMSGMGGNEQF
-,TRBV28,TRBJ1-2,ASSSQGASNYGYT
-,TRBV7-9,TRBJ1-3,ASSRRESGNTIY
-,TRBV11-3,TRBJ2-3,ASSSARADTQY
-,TRBV9,TRBJ2-3,ASSLGLAGDLPEGTQY
-,TRBV18,TRBJ2-7,ASSLSGGYEQY
-,TRBV28,TRBJ1-4,ASSLSGVEKLF
-,TRBV30,TRBJ2-7,AWSETLQGWQY
-,TRBV28,TRBJ1-5,ASSSSGSNQPQH
-,TRBV4-1,TRBJ1-1,ASSLEIRNTEAF
-,TRBV29-1,TRBJ1-5,SVANYSNQPQH
-,TRBV19,TRBJ1-3,ASTHENSGNTIY
-,TRBV6-1,TRBJ1-1,ASSEAAGSRSMNTEAF
few,TRBV6-5,TRBJ2-3,ASSYSIGLTDTQY
-,TRBV6-5,TRBJ1-3,ASTRGPGNTIY
-,TRBV18,TRBJ1-2,ASSRGQEPGGYT
once,TRBV7-9,TRBJ2-5,ASSSGLAGGETQY
-,TRBV10-2,TRBJ2-1,ASKDSYNEQF
-,TRBV28,-,ASRSSRAHSYEQY
-,TRBV27,TRBJ2-3,ASSLNQGTDTQY
-,TRBV25-1,TRBJ2-5,ASSEYGSWTQY
-,TRBV5-1,TRBJ1-4,ASSLFSGANEKLF
-,TRBV2,TRBJ2-2,ASSETGGRSTGELF
-,TRBV5-1,TRBJ1-2,ASSLETRGFYT
-,TRBV7-8,TRBJ2-3,ASREGRLTGRSTDTQY